Sequencing of this T cell receptor beta chain was carried out in a study of cytomegalovirus exposure and HLA in healthy donors. Overall study context: Falling in the Caucasian-associated ancestry cluster were about four fifths of under 450 genotyped donors.

Study results and limitations: The classifier was said to identify cytomegalovirus status with high specificity and sensitivity. Certain sequence variants were highly shared and formed a cluster, and this cluster was likely a sequencing artifact. Most of the TCR beta V segments (in an earlier analysis) were productive either about 87% or about 30% of the time.

Notes on this clone: Its specificity is not known.

Both 60 Vbeta primers and 13 Jbeta primers went into the PCR. Repertoires were generated with immunoSEQ multiplex PCR, while TCRdb's copy carries only in-frame clones and drops some. The sample holds about 51,000 clones, roughly four fifths seen once. The sequence was collected from a boy between 10 and 17 years old in good health and CMV-seropositive. The sequenced sample consisted of PBMCs.

The CDR3 sequence is CASSIVLMGGGSTDTQYF. The DNA of the CDR3 is TGTGCCAGTAGTATAGTTTTGATGGGCGGGGGGAGCACAGATACGCAGTATTTT. This chain joins TRBV19 and TRBJ2-3; 8 nucleotides line up with TRBD2. Trimming cost V 1 base and J 0 bases; bases outside gene matches: 9. The germline V gene has CDR1 LNHDA and CDR2 SQIVND (reference sequence). This CDR3 is 18 amino acids long.